Detailed here is one TCR beta chain. Its antigen is not known. Using immunoSEQ multiplex PCR, the repertoire was profiled, and TCRdb retains in-frame clones only, with some absent. The table lists about 44,000 clones, around 95% of them singletons, with 0.37% in the top ten. This specimen comes from a study of Tregs in tolerant kidney transplant recipients. About the study: Sorting of CD4+CD25+CD127- cells followed approximately three-day belatacept mixed lymphocyte reactions, sometimes with roughly 5-day graft donor restimulation. Recipient cells were told from donor cells by antibody staining. General observations from the study: Tregs expanded with activated donor B cells seemed most donor-specific. Biological reproducibility was not directly addressed, but technical replication error appeared minimal.

The CDR3 loop spans 15 amino acids. In germline, CDR1 is SGHNT, CDR2 YYREEE (reference sequence). The V and J ends lost 0 bases and 8 bases, in that order; junction bases with no gene match: 6. Sequenced material: Tregs from blood cultured with allogeneic cells. The chain couples TRBV5-4 to TRBJ2-1; 9 bases map to TRBD2. The clonotype originates from a human donor in good health. CDR3 DNA: TGTGCCAGCAGCTTGGTCGCGGGGGGGCCTGATGAGCAGTTCTTC. Translating it yields CASSLVAGGPDEQFF.